The source of this TCR beta chain is a study of pediatric ulcerative colitis. The rectum was sampled with one to two pinch biopsies at colonoscopy. This CDR3 is built from 17 residues. V was clipped by 3 bases and J by 4 bases; unmatched bases: 14. Germline V gene data show CDR1 as SNHLY and CDR2 as FYNNEI. This table comes from immunoSEQ multiplex PCR, and its TCRdb copy is limited to in-frame clones, with some not included. Of about 17,000 clones in the sample, 65% to 75% were seen once. The sequenced material came from gut tissue. The V gene is TRBV2, the J gene TRBJ2-7; 8 bases line up with TRBD1. The TCR sequence derives from a girl between 5 and 17 years old with moderate ulcerative colitis. In DNA form, the CDR3 reads TGTGCCAGCAGTGACCCAGGACAGGGTCGGTATCTGTACGAGCAGTACTTC. It is translated as CASSDPGQGRYLYEQYF.